The 7 T cell receptor beta chains below come from one sample, sequenced in a study of PD-L1 blockade in urothelial cancer. Clones were read by immunoSEQ multiplex PCR, and TCRdb kept only the in-frame ones, dropping some. The profile shows roughly 50,000 clones, around 74% of them singletons. Time point in this sample: pretreatment peripheral blood. The input for sequencing was PBMCs, taken around atezolizumab (anti-PD-L1) treatment. Receptors were obtained from a man aged 65 to 85 with urothelial cancer.

V is TRBV6-5 and J is TRBJ1-2; D might be TRBD1 (5 bases). The V end was cut by 2 bases, the J end by 6 bases, with 13 bases between. From germline, CDR1 is MNHEY and CDR2 SVGAGI. The CDR3 is made up of 14 amino acids. CDR3 DNA: TGTGCCAGCAGTTACGCCGCCGGGGGTGATGGCTACACCTTC. Amino acid sequence: CASSYAAGGDGYTF.

For the CDR3, the DNA is TGTGCCAGCAGCCAACAGGGTAATGAAAAACTGTTTTTT. Translation: CASSQQGNEKLFF. The chain is built from TRBV7-8 and TRBJ1-4; a weak D match, TRBD1 (6 bases). Trimming removed 5 bases from V and 4 bases from J, with 8 bases in between. This CDR3 is built from 13 residues. Looked up from germline, CDR1 is SGHVS and CDR2 is FQNEAQ.

The genes are TRBV9 and TRBJ1-2; 8 bases agree with TRBD1. This CDR3 is 14 amino acids long. Germline loops: CDR1 SGDLS, CDR2 YYNGEE. Trimming took 0 bases from V and 8 from J; bases not matched to a gene: 6. The CDR3 region is CASSVASTGGGYTF. CDR3 bases: TGTGCCAGCAGCGTAGCGAGTACAGGGGGAGGCTACACCTTC.

For the CDR3, the DNA is TGTGCCAGCAGCTTAGTTGGCCCAACGGCGCTCGCGGGCTATGGCTACACCTTC. Protein sequence: CASSLVGPTALAGYGYTF. V and J are TRBV7-2 and TRBJ1-2, with unresolved D. The CDR3 sequence is 18 residues long. V was shortened by 1 base and J by 4 bases, with 22 bases between the two germline ends. Germline values: CDR1 SGHTA, CDR2 FQGNSA.

The V gene is TRBV19, the J gene TRBJ1-2; 10 bases fit TRBD1. After removal of 1 base from V and 6 bases from J, the junction contained 5 bases not matched to a gene. The CDR3 loop spans 15 amino acids. Germline lookup yields CDR1 LNHDA and CDR2 SQIVND (reference sequence). This CDR3 is CASSIAPTGGHGYTF. Here the CDR3 DNA reads TGTGCCAGTAGTATAGCCCCGACAGGGGGCCATGGCTACACCTTC.

The chain has TRBV11-2 and TRBJ2-7, with D possibly matching TRBD1 (7 bases). Between the trimmed V and J ends, which lost 3 bases and 2 bases, there was a span of 14 bases. Germline V gene lookup returns CDR1 SGHAT and CDR2 FQNNGV. The CDR3 is 15 residues long. The CDR3 DNA reads TGTGCCAGCAGCTTCGGAGGGGGCTCGGCCTACGAGCAGTACTTC. This codes for CASSFGGGSAYEQYF.

The chain recombines TRBV7-3 with TRBJ1-2; 9 nucleotides align to TRBD1. The CDR3 is 12 residues long. The germline V gene has CDR1 SGHTA and CDR2 FQGTGA. V dropped 8 bases and J dropped 8; count of bases not matched to a gene: 6. In DNA, the CDR3 is TGTGCCAGCGGACTGACAGGGGGAGGCTACACCTTC. Its protein is CASGLTGGGYTF.